This record concerns one T cell receptor (beta chain) sequence. Its antigen is not identified. The sample is drawn from a study of type 1 regulatory T cells. CDR3 length equals 15 residues. Germline V gene sequence: CDR1 SNHLY, CDR2 FYNNEI. The trim removed 6 bases at V and 5 bases at J, leaving 7 bases unmatched. TCRdb recomputed calls from the reads with MiXCR, one row per CDR3 protein. The profile shows about 62,000 distinct CDR3 sequences, less than 70% of them singletons. This TCR was recovered from a human donor in good health. The chain has TRBV2 and TRBJ2-7; 13 positions match TRBD2. Sequencing was done on a sample of cultured non-Tr1 T cells, either the whole culture or a sorted T cell fraction (not recorded which). The CDR3 coding sequence is TGTGCCAGCAGGGGACTAGCGGGACTTATGAACGAGCAGTACTTC. This codes for CASRGLAGLMNEQYF. The full variable domain, rest sourced from reference TRBV2 and TRBJ2-7, is EPEVTQTPSHQVTQMGQEVILRCVPISNHLYFYWYRQILGQKVEFLVSFYNNEISEKSEIFDDQFSVERPDGSNFTLKIRSTKLEDSAMYFCASRGLAGLMNEQYFGPGTRLTVT.